This T cell receptor beta chain was identified in a study of blood T cell repertoires in COVID-19. Overall study: In each case, the material was cDNA or gDNA derived from T cells, B-cell-depleted T cells, or PBMCs.

Per the study methods: Amplified reference gene primers provided the basis for estimating nucleated cell counts. Here immunoSEQ multiplex PCR was the method, and the copy in TCRdb shows in-frame clones only, minus some. The V and J calls and clone size were taken over from that table, and D and trimming were inferred from the DNA. The table lists 180,000 or so clones, around 80% of them singletons. The CDR3 has 13 residues. Germline V gene lookup returns CDR1 SEHNR and CDR2 FQNEAQ (reference sequence). Deletions cut 8 bases from V and 0 bases from J, with 10 bases between. Input material: peripheral blood. The V gene is TRBV7-9, the J gene TRBJ1-1; D is unresolved. This clonotype originated in a man aged 50 or older who had recovered from COVID-19. CDR3 DNA sequence: TGTGCCAGCGGTCAGGAAATGAACACTGAAGCTTTCTTT. Its protein product is CASGQEMNTEAFF.